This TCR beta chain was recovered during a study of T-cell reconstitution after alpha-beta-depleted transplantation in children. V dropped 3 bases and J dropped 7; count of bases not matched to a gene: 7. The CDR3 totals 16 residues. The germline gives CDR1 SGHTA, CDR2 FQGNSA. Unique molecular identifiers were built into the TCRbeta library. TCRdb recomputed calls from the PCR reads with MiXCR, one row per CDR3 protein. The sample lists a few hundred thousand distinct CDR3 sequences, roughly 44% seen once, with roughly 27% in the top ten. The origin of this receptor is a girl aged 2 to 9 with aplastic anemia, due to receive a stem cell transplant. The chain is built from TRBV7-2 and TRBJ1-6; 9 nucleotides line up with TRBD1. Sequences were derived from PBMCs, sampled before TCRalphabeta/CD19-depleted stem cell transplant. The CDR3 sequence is CASSLGAGQGNSPLHF. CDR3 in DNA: TGTGCCAGCAGCTTGGGGGCGGGACAGGGAAATTCACCCCTCCACTTT. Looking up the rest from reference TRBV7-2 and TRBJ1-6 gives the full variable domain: GAGVSQSPSNKVTEKGKDVELRCDPISGHTALYWYRQSLGQGLEFLIYFQGNSAPDKSGLPSDRFSAERTGGSVSTLTIQRTQQEDSAVYLCASSLGAGQGNSPLHFGNGTRLTVT.